The clone carrying this T cell receptor (beta chain) appeared a few times. The antigen is undetermined. This entry is derived from a study of T cell responses to AZD1222 COVID-19 vaccine. Regarding the study as a whole: Among those given AZD1222, only six or seven were seropositive at baseline. After the peak T cell response, and only then, were repertoires sampled.

TCRdb's copy holds only in-frame clones and misses some; the assay was immunoSEQ multiplex PCR. This table holds roughly 190,000 clones, roughly 92% found once. Trimming removed 0 bases at V and 5 bases at J, with 10 bases between. Germline V gives CDR1 MNHNS, CDR2 SASEGT. This CDR3 has 14 residues. The chain recombines TRBV6-1 with TRBJ1-2, with TRBD1 as a possible D gene (5 bases). The sequencing used peripheral blood, collected on day 0 of AZD1222 vaccination. The receptor's source is an adult in good health. The CDR3: CASSEAETAYGYTF. CDR3 nucleotides: TGTGCCAGCAGTGAAGCGGAGACAGCTTATGGCTACACCTTC.